This T cell receptor beta chain was sequenced in a study of cytomegalovirus exposure and HLA in healthy donors. On the study more broadly: Earlier results showed roughly 120 million unique TCR beta sequences derived from some 180 million T cells.

V trimming: 0 bases; J trimming: 8 bases; junction bases outside the gene matches: 7. Germline CDR1 reads SGDLS; CDR2 reads YYNGEE. The CDR3 runs 15 residues. With 60 Vbeta and 13 Jbeta primers, the PCR was carried out. Generated by immunoSEQ multiplex PCR, the TCRdb table keeps only in-frame clones and is missing some. The sample lists 90,000 to 150,000 clones, 60% to 85% occurring once. In the case of this clone: What it binds is not known.

General study points: HLA allele associations emerged for some 16,000 TCR beta sequences in a later analysis, at 0.05 false discovery rate.

Sequenced input: PBMCs. The TCR sequence derives from a woman aged 30 to 39 in good health and CMV-seropositive. The chain carries TRBV9 and TRBJ1-4; 7 bases are a match to TRBD1. CDR3 nucleotide sequence: TGTGCCAGCAGCGTAGCTACAGGGGCGCAGGAAAAACTGTTTTTT. This sequence encodes CASSVATGAQEKLFF. The full variable domain, in which reference TRBV9 and TRBJ1-4 provide the parts outside the CDR3, is DSGVTQTPKHLITATGQRVTLRCSPRSGDLSVYWYQQSLDQGLQFLIQYYNGEERAKGNILERFSAQQFPDLHSELNLSSLELGDSALYFCASSVATGAQEKLFFGSGTQLSVL.